This T cell receptor beta chain was obtained from a study of cytomegalovirus exposure and HLA in healthy donors. General observations from the study: In a later analysis, several top co-occurrence clusters appeared linked to parvovirus B19, influenza, CMV and Epstein-Barr virus. Certain sequence variants were highly shared and formed a cluster, and this cluster was likely a sequencing artifact.

Germline loops: CDR1 SGHTA, CDR2 FQGNSA. The ends lost 5 bases at V and 5 bases at J; junction bases unmatched: 2. This CDR3 has 14 amino acids. In its sample, this clone was seen a few times. Its target is unknown. Primers included in the PCR were 60 Vbeta and 13 Jbeta primers. Sequencing was performed with immunoSEQ multiplex PCR; in TCRdb, only in-frame clones are kept and a portion is missing. This table has 150,000 to 200,000 clones, 77% appearing once. The clonotype was recovered from a female donor in good health and CMV-seronegative. The V gene is TRBV7-2, the J gene TRBJ2-3, with 12 bases aligning to TRBD2. The sequenced sample was PBMCs. CDR3 nucleotide sequence: TGTGCCAGCAGCACGGGACTAGCGGGAGATACGCAGTATTTT. Encoded protein: CASSTGLAGDTQYF. The full variable domain, its missing parts supplied by reference TRBV7-2 and TRBJ2-3, is GAGVSQSPSNKVTEKGKDVELRCDPISGHTALYWYRQSLGQGLEFLIYFQGNSAPDKSGLPSDRFSAERTGGSVSTLTIQRTQQEDSAVYLCASSTGLAGDTQYFGPGTRLTVL.